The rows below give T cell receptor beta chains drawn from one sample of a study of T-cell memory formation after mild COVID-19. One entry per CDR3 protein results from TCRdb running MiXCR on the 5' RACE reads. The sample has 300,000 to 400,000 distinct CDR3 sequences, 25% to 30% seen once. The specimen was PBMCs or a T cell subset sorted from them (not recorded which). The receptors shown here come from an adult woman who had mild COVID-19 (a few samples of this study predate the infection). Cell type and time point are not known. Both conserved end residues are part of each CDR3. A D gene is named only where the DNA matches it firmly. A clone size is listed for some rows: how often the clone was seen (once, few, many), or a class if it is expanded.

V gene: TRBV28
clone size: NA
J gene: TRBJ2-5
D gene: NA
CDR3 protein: CASSLRGFKTQYF
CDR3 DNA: TGTGCCAGCAGTTTACGGGGTTTTAAGACCCAGTACTTC

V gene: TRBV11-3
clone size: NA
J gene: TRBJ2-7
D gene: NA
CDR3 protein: CASSRRGSRYEQYF
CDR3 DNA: TGTGCCAGCAGTCGCCGGGGGAGTCGCTACGAGCAGTACTTC

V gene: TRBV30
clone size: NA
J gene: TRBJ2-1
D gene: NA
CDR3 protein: CAWTVGRGEQFF
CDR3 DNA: TGTGCCTGGACAGTGGGGCGGGGTGAGCAGTTCTTC

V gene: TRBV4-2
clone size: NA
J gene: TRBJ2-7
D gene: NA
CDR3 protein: CASSQGTVAYEQYF
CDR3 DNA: TGTGCCAGCAGCCAAGGGACAGTTGCCTACGAGCAGTACTTC

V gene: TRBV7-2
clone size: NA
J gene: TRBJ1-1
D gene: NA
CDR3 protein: CASSRQAAWGTEAFF
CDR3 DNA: TGTGCCAGCAGCCGACAAGCGGCGTGGGGCACTGAAGCTTTCTTT

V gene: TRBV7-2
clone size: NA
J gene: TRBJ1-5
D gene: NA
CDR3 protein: CASSLIALDSYSNQPQHF
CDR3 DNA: TGTGCCAGCAGCTTAATAGCCTTAGACAGTTATAGCAATCAGCCCCAGCATTTT

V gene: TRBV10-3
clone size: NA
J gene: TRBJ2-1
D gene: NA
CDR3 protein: CAITPDSSYNEQFF
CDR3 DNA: TGTGCCATCACCCCGGACAGTTCCTACAATGAGCAGTTCTTC

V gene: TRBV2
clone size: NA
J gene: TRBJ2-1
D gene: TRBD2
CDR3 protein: CASSATSGSWNEQFF
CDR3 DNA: TGTGCCAGCAGTGCGACTAGCGGGAGTTGGAATGAGCAGTTCTTC

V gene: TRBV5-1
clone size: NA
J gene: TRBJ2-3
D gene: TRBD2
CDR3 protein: CASSLVGTRPDTQYF
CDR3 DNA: TGCGCCAGCAGCTTGGTCGGGACTAGACCAGATACGCAGTATTTT

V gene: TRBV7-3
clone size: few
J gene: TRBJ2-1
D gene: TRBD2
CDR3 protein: CASSFSVGGFYNEQFF
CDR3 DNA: TGTGCCAGCAGCTTCTCCGTGGGGGGGTTTTACAATGAGCAGTTCTTC

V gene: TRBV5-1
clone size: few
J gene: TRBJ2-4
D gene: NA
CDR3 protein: CASSPGTRGAGDIQYF
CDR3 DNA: TGCGCCAGCAGCCCCGGGACTCGAGGTGCCGGGGACATTCAGTACTTC

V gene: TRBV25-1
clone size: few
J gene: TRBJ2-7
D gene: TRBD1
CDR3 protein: CASSESGTGSYEQYF
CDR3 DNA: TGTGCCAGCAGTGAATCCGGGACAGGCTCCTACGAGCAGTACTTC

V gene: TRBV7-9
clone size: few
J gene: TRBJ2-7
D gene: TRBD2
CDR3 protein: CASSDSGSNEQYF
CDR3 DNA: TGTGCCAGCAGTGATAGCGGGAGCAACGAGCAGTACTTC

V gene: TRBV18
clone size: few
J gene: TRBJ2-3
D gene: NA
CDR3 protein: CASSLTESSTDTQYF
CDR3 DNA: TGTGCCAGCTCACTGACAGAGTCTAGCACAGATACGCAGTATTTT

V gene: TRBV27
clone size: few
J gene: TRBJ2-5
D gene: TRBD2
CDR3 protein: CASSLMASGTGETQYF
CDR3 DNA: TGTGCCAGCAGTTTAATGGCTAGCGGTACTGGGGAGACCCAGTACTTC

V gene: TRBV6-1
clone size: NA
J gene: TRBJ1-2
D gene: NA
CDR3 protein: CASSELTLGSNTNYGYTF
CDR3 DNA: TGTGCCAGCAGTGAATTAACCCTAGGATCAAATACTAACTATGGCTACACCTTC

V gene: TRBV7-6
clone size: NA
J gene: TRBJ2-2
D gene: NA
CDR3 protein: CASGSAGELFF
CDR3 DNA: TGTGCCAGCGGATCTGCCGGGGAGCTGTTTTTT

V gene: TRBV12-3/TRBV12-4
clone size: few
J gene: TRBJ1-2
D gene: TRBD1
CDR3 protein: CASSDREDYGYTF
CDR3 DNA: TGTGCCAGCAGTGACAGGGAGGACTATGGCTACACCTTC

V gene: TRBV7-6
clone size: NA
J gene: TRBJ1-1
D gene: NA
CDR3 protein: CASSLRLGGTEAFF
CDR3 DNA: TGTGCCAGCAGCTTACGTTTAGGGGGCACTGAAGCTTTCTTT

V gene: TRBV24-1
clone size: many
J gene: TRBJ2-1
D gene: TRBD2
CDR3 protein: CATSTLGVAGEYNEQFF
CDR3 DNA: TGTGCCACCAGTACACTTGGTGTAGCGGGAGAATACAATGAGCAGTTCTTC

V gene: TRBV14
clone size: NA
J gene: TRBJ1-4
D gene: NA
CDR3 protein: CASSLLQVGSNEKLFF
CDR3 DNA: TGTGCCAGCAGCCTCCTGCAGGTTGGGTCTAATGAAAAACTGTTTTTT

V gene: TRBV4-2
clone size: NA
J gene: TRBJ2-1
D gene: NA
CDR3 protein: CASSVSGSGGNEQFF
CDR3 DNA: TGTGCCAGCAGCGTTAGCGGGTCAGGGGGCAATGAGCAGTTCTTC

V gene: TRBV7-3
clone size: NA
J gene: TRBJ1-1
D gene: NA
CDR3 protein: CASSAQVGGLNTEAFF
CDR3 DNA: TGTGCCAGCAGCGCCCAAGTGGGGGGCTTGAACACTGAAGCTTTCTTT

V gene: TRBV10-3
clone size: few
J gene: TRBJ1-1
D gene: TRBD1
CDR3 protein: CAIRGQGIGNTEAFF
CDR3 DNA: TGTGCCATCAGGGGACAGGGGATCGGGAACACTGAAGCTTTCTTT

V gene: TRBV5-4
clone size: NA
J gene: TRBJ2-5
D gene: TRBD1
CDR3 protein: CASSWSIGTGEETQYF
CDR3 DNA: TGTGCCAGCAGTTGGAGTATCGGGACAGGGGAAGAGACCCAGTACTTC

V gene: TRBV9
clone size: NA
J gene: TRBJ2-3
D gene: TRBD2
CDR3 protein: CASSVVGTSGSTDTQYF
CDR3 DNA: TGTGCCAGCAGCGTAGTAGGGACTAGCGGTAGCACAGATACGCAGTATTTT

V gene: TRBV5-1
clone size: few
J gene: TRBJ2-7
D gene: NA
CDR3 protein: CASSLDAPTYEQYF
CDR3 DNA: TGCGCCAGCAGCTTGGATGCGCCAACCTACGAGCAGTACTTC

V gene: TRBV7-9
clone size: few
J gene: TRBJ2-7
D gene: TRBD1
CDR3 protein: CATLGTGSYEQYF
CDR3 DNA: TGTGCCACCCTCGGGACAGGGTCTTACGAGCAGTACTTC

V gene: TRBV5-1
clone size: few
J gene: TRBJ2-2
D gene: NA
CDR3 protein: CASSLALALTGELFF
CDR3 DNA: TGCGCCAGCAGCTTAGCGCTAGCGCTCACCGGGGAGCTGTTTTTT

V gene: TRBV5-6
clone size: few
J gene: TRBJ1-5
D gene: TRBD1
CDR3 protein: CASRLGQGNQPQHF
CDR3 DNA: TGTGCCAGCAGACTTGGACAGGGCAATCAGCCCCAGCATTTT

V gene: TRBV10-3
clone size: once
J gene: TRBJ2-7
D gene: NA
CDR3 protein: CATRATLSYEQYF
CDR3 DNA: TGTGCCACCCGGGCTACCCTATCCTACGAGCAGTACTTC

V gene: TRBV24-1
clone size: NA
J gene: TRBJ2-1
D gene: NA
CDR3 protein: CATSDPPGTPYNEQFF
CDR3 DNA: TGTGCCACCAGTGATCCACCAGGGACACCTTACAATGAGCAGTTCTTC

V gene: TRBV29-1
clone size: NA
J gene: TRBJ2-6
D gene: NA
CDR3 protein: CSTQGGGGETGANVLTF
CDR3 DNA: TGCAGCACCCAGGGAGGGGGCGGAGAGACTGGGGCCAACGTCCTGACTTTC

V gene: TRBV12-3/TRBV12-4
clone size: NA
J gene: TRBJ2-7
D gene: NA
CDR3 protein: CASLLGTGEQYF
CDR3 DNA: TGTGCCAGTCTTCTCGGAACGGGCGAGCAGTACTTC

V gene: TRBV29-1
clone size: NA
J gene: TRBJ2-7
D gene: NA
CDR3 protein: CSVAGNEQYF
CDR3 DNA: TGCAGCGTTGCAGGGAACGAGCAGTACTTC

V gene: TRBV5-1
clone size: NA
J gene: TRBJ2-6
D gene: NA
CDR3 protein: CASSFPQGSYSGANVLTF
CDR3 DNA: TGCGCCAGCAGCTTCCCCCAGGGATCATACTCTGGGGCCAACGTCCTGACTTTC

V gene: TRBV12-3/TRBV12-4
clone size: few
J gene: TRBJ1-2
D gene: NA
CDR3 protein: CASSFPGRYGYTF
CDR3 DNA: TGTGCCAGCAGTTTCCCGGGTCGGTATGGCTACACCTTC

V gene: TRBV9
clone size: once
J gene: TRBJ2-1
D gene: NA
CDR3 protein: CASSLGFTYNEQFF
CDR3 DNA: TGTGCCAGCAGCTTAGGGTTCACCTACAATGAGCAGTTCTTC

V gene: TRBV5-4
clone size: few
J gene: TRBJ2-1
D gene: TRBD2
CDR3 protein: CASSLEAGGLYNEQFF
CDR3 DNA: TGTGCCAGCAGCTTGGAAGCGGGAGGTCTCTACAATGAGCAGTTCTTC

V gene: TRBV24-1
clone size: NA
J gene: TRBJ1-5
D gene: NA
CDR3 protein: CATSDGHRSGPQHF
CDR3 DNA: TGTGCCACCAGTGATGGACACCGATCGGGACCCCAGCATTTT

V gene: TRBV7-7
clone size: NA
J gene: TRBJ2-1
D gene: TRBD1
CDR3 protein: CASSSWTGEEQFF
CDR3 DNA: TGTGCCAGCAGCTCCTGGACAGGTGAGGAGCAGTTCTTC

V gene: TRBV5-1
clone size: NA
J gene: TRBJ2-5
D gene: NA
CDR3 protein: CASGERNQETQYF
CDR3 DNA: TGCGCCAGCGGAGAGCGGAACCAAGAGACCCAGTACTTC

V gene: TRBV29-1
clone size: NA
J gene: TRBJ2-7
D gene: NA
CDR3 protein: CSVHSGAHPYEQYF
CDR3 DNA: TGCAGCGTGCACTCGGGGGCCCATCCCTACGAGCAGTACTTC

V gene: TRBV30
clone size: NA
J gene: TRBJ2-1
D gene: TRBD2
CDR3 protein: CAWSVRAGGLYNGQFF
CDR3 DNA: TGTGCCTGGAGTGTGCGAGCGGGGGGGTTATACAATGGGCAGTTCTTC

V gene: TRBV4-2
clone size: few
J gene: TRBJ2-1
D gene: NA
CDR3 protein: CASSQRGASSYNEQFF
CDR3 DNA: TGTGCCAGCAGCCAGAGGGGGGCGAGCTCCTACAATGAGCAGTTCTTC

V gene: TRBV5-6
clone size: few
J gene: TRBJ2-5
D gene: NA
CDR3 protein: CASSNGRQETQETQYF
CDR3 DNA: TGTGCCAGCAGCAACGGGAGACAGGAGACCCAAGAGACCCAGTACTTC